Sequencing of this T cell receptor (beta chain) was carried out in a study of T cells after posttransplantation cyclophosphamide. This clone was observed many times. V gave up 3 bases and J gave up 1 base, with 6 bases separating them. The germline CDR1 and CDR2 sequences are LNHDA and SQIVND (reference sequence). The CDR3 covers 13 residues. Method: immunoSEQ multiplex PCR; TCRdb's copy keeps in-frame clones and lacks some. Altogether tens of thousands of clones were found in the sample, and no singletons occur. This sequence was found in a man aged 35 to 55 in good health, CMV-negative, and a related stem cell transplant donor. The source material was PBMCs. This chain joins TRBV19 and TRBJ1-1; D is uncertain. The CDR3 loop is CASSMGKNTEAFF. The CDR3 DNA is TGTGCCAGTAGTATGGGCAAGAACACTGAAGCTTTCTTT.